The 17 T cell receptor beta chains reported below all come from one sample, sequenced in a study of OX40 agonist ivuxolimab in advanced cancers. Libraries were prepared by immunoSEQ multiplex PCR; TCRdb keeps only in-frame clonotypes and omits some of them. The data hold about 73,000 clones, with 90% observed a single time. The source material was CD4+ or CD8+ T cells sorted from blood, sampled in a trial of the OX40 agonist ivuxolimab. The receptors stem from an adult with an advanced solid tumor such as melanoma, head and neck, liver or kidney cancer.

The chain couples TRBV19 to TRBJ2-1, with 8 bases fitting TRBD2. Per germline, CDR1 LNHDA and CDR2 SQIVND (reference sequence). Germline trimming cut 5 bases from V and 5 bases from J; bases unmatched to any gene: 11. This CDR3 comprises 16 residues. The CDR3 bases are TGTGCCAGTAGTCTCCACGGGGGGGCGCGGGACAATGAGCAGTTCTTC. Amino acids: CASSLHGGARDNEQFF.

The gene calls are TRBV10-1 and TRBJ2-3; 13 nucleotides line up with TRBD2. Trimming cost V 6 bases and J 4 bases; bases outside gene matches: 10. The length of the CDR3 is 17 residues. Germline V lookup: CDR1 WNHNN, CDR2 SYGVQD (reference sequence). The CDR3 DNA sequence: TGCGCCAGCAGAACCGGGACTAGCGGGATAGGAGCAGATACGCAGTATTTT. This gives the protein CASRTGTSGIGADTQYF.

The chain couples TRBV6-1 to TRBJ1-1; no reliable D call. The V end was cut by 6 bases, the J end by 2 bases, with 10 bases between. The CDR3 has 13 residues. Germline CDR1 reads MNHNS; CDR2 reads SASEGT. CDR3 sequence (DNA): TGTGCCAGCAGCGGACGTCCCAACACTGAAGCTTTCTTT. Translation gives CASSGRPNTEAFF.

CDR3 protein: CASSQGLQGETQYF. CDR3 in DNA: TGTGCCAGCAGCCAGGGCCTTCAAGGAGAGACCCAGTACTTC. This chain joins TRBV7-9 and TRBJ2-5; perhaps TRBD1 as D (5 bases). The CDR3 spans 14 residues. Germline V CDR1 and CDR2: SEHNR, FQNEAQ (reference sequence). V lost 5 bases to trimming and J lost 4 bases, with 14 bases between them. The full variable domain, rest sourced from reference TRBV7-9 and TRBJ2-5, is DTGVSQNPRHKITKRGQNVTFRCDPISEHNRLYWYRQTLGQGPEFLTYFQNEAQLEKSRLLSDRFSAERPKGSFSTLEIQRTEQGDSAMYLCASSQGLQGETQYFGPGTRLLVL.

The chain carries TRBV30 and TRBJ2-1; 12 nucleotides match TRBD2. The germline V gene has CDR1 GTSNPN and CDR2 SVGIG (reference sequence). CDR3 length: 14 amino acids. After removal of 2 bases from V and 7 bases from J, the junction contained 3 bases not matched to a gene. The CDR3 spells CAWSIGLAGNEQFF. DNA of the CDR3: TGTGCCTGGAGTATAGGACTAGCGGGGAATGAGCAGTTCTTC.

The V gene is TRBV30, the J gene TRBJ1-4; D not certain. V lost 3 bases and J lost 5, with 13 bases in between. The CDR3 loop spans 14 amino acids. The germline CDR1 and CDR2 sequences are GTSNPN and SVGIG (reference sequence). DNA of the CDR3: TGTGCCTGGAGCCCAGACCTTTGGAATGAAAAACTGTTTTTT. This translates into CAWSPDLWNEKLFF.

This chain joins TRBV29-1 and TRBJ2-1; D could derive from TRBD1 or TRBD2 (5 bases each). CDR3 length: 12 amino acids. Germline loops: CDR1 SQVTM, CDR2 ANQGSEA. Trimming took 7 bases from V and 6 from J, leaving 13 bases between them. This CDR3 reads CSGEGPVNEQFF. The CDR3 DNA reads TGCAGCGGAGAGGGACCAGTCAATGAGCAGTTCTTC.

This rearrangement joins TRBV9 to TRBJ1-3, with 9 bases identical to TRBD1. V trimming: 1 base; J trimming: 4 bases; junction bases outside the gene matches: 3. Germline lookup yields CDR1 SGDLS and CDR2 YYNGEE. CDR3 length: 15 amino acids. In nucleotides, the CDR3 is TGTGCCAGCAGCGTATGGGGGACAGGGGGAAACACCATATATTTT. Its protein product is CASSVWGTGGNTIYF.

The V call is TRBV7-9, the J call TRBJ1-5; tentatively, D is TRBD1 (5 bases). CDR3 length: 16 residues. Germline V gives CDR1 SEHNR, CDR2 FQNEAQ (reference sequence). V gave up 1 base and J gave up 6 bases, with 16 bases separating them. The CDR3 DNA follows: TGTGCCAGCAGCTTAGGTCTCGGAGGGGACGGTCAGCCCCAGCATTTT. Protein sequence: CASSLGLGGDGQPQHF.

Here the CDR3 reads CASSATTGFHEQYF. The CDR3 DNA is TGCGCCAGCAGTGCAACCACAGGGTTCCACGAGCAGTACTTC. J is TRBJ2-7 and V is TRBV10-2; a weak D match, TRBD1 (6 bases). Germline V gives CDR1 WSHSY, CDR2 SAAADI. With 4 bases removed from V and 5 bases from J, the gap between germline ends came to 15 bases. The length of the CDR3 is 14 residues.

The V and J genes are TRBV6-1 and TRBJ2-1, with 8 bases aligning to TRBD2. Per the germline V gene, CDR1 is MNHNS and CDR2 is SASEGT. This CDR3 is 12 amino acids long. The V gene end was trimmed by 7 bases and the J gene end by 7 bases; junction bases not matched to a gene: 3. The CDR3: CASNERGNEQFF. In DNA form, the CDR3 reads TGTGCCAGCAACGAGCGGGGGAATGAGCAGTTCTTC.

The V and J genes are TRBV27 and TRBJ2-7; TRBD1 aligns across 8 bases. The length of the CDR3 is 14 residues. The germline V gene has CDR1 MNHEY and CDR2 SMNVEV (reference sequence). V shed 7 bases and J 6 bases; nucleotides not matched to a gene: 11. The CDR3 spells CASTPGTGLPEQYF. DNA of the CDR3: TGTGCCAGCACCCCCGGGACAGGTCTTCCCGAGCAGTACTTC.

This clone appeared a few times. J is TRBJ2-2 and V is TRBV11-2; either TRBD1 or TRBD2 may fit D (5 bases each). Trimming cost V 5 bases and J 0 bases, with 19 bases left between them. The germline V gene has CDR1 SGHAT and CDR2 FQNNGV. CDR3 length: 18 amino acids. The CDR3: CASSAHRAGATNTGELFF. DNA for the CDR3: TGTGCCAGCAGCGCCCATAGAGCCGGGGCGACGAACACCGGGGAGCTGTTTTTT.

This clone was seen only once. The genes are TRBV6-1 and TRBJ2-1, with D perhaps TRBD1 or TRBD2 (5 bases each). The CDR3 has 13 amino acids. From germline, CDR1 is MNHNS and CDR2 SASEGT. With 8 bases removed from V and 4 bases from J, the gap between germline ends came to 12 bases. CDR3 bases: TGTGCCAGCGGCAGGGACCCTTACAATGAGCAGTTCTTC. Translating gives CASGRDPYNEQFF.

The chain has TRBV29-1 and TRBJ1-2; maybe TRBD1 (5 bases). CDR3 length: 14 amino acids. Per the germline V gene, CDR1 is SQVTM and CDR2 is ANQGSEA. Between the trimmed V and J ends, which lost 0 bases and 1 base, there was a span of 9 bases. The CDR3 DNA reads as TGCAGCGTTGAAGAACCAGGGAATAACTATGGCTACACCTTC. As protein: CSVEEPGNNYGYTF.

The CDR3 region is CASSVGLAGDEQYF. In DNA form, the CDR3 reads TGTGCCAGCAGCGTAGGGTTAGCGGGAGACGAGCAGTACTTC. This chain connects TRBV9 to TRBJ2-7, with 9 bases matching TRBD2. From germline, CDR1 is SGDLS and CDR2 YYNGEE. J gave up 5 bases and V 0 bases, and 3 bases lay outside the gene matches. This CDR3 is 14 amino acids long.

V and J are TRBV11-2 and TRBJ1-2, with TRBD1 as a possible D gene (6 bases). This CDR3 comprises 13 residues. The germline V gene has CDR1 SGHAT and CDR2 FQNNGV. V was cut by 6 bases and J by 8 bases, with 16 bases left in between. The CDR3 spells CASSLDSPYGYTF. The CDR3 DNA is TGTGCCAGCAGTTTGGACAGCCCTTACGGCTACACCTTC.